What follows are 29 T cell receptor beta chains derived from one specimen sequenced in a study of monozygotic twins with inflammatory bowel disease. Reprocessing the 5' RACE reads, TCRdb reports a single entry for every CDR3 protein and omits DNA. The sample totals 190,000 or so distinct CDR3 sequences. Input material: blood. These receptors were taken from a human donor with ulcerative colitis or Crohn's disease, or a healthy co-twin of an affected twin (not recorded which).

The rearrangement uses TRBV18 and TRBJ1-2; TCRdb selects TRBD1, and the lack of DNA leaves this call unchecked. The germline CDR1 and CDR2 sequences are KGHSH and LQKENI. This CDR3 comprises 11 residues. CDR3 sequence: CASSGETGYTF.

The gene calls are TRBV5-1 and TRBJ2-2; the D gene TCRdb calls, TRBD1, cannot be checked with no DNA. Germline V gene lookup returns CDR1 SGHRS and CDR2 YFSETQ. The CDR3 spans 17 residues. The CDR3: CASSPGVGLTNTGELFF.

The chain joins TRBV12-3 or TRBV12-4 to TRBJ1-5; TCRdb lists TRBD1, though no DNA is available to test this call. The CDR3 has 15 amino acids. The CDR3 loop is CASSLGVQVVQPQHF.

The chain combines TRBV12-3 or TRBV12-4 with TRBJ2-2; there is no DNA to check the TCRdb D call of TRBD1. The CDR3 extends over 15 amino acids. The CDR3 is CASSQGGGGIGELFF.

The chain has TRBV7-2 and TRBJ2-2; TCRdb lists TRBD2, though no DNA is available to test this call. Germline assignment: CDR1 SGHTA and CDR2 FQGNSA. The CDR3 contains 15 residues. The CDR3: CASSPGLKNTGELFF.

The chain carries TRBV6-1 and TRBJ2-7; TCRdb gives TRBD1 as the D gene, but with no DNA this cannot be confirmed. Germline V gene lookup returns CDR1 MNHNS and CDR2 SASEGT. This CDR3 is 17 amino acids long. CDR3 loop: CASTPSLGGGGSYEQYF.

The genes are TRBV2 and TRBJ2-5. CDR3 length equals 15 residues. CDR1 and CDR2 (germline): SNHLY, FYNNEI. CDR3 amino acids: CASTRRALGKETQYF.

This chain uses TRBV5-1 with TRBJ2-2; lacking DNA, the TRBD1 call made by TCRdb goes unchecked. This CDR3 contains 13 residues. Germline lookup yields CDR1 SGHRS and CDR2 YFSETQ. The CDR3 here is CVSSRDNTGELFF.

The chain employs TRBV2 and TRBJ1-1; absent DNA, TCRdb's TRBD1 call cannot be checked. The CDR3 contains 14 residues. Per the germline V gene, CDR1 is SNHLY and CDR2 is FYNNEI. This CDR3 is CASSKSGPNTEAFF.

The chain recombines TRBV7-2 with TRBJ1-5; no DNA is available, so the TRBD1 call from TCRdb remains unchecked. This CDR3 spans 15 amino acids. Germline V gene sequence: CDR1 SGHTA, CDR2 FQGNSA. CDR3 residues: CASSHDRGGYQPQHF.

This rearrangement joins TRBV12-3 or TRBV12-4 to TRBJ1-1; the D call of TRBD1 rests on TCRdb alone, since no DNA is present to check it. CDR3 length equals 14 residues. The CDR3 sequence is CASSLTPSGGRAFF.

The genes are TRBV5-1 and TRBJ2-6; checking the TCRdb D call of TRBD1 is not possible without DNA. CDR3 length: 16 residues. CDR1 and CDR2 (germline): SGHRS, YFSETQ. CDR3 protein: CASSQLSGTGANVLTF.

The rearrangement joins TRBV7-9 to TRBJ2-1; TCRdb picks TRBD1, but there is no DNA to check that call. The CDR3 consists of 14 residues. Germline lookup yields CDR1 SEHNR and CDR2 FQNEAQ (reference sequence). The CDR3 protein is CASSLGQAPDEQFF.

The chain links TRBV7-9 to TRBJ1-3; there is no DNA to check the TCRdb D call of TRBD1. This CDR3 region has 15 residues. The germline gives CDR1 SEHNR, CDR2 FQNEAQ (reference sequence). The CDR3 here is CASSSTGGSGNTIYF.

The CDR3 sequence is CASSRQGPYEQYF. The chain uses TRBV5-1 and TRBJ2-7; TCRdb picks TRBD1, but there is no DNA to check that call. Per the germline V gene, CDR1 is SGHRS and CDR2 is YFSETQ. This CDR3 spans 13 amino acids.

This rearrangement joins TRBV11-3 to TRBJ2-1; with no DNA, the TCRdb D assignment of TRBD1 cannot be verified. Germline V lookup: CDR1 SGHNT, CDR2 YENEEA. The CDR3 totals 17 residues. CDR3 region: CASSPDRYSWGRNEQFF.

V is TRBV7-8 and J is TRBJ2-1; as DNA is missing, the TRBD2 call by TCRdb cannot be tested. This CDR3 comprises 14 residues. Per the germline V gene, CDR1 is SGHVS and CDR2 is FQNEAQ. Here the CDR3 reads CASSSSLGDNEQFF.

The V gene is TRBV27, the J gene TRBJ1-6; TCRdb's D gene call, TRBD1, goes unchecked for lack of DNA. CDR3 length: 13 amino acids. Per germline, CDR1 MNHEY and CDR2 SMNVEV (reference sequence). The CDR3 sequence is CASSWDRYSPLHF.

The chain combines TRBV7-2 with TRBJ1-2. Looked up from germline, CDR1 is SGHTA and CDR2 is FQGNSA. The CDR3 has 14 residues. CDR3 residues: CASSTARRGDGYTF. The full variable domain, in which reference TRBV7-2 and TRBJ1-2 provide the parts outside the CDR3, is GAGVSQSPSNKVTEKGKDVELRCDPISGHTALYWYRQSLGQGLEFLIYFQGNSAPDKSGLPSDRFSAERTGGSVSTLTIQRTQQEDSAVYLCASSTARRGDGYTFGSGTRLTVV.

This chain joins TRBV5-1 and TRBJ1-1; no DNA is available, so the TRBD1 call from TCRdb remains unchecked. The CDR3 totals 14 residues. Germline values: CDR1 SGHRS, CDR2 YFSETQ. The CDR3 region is CASTRQGSNTEAFF.

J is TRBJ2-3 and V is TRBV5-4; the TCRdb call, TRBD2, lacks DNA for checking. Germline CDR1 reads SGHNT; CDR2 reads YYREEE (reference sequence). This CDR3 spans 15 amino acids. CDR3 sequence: CASSPQLEGTDTQYF.

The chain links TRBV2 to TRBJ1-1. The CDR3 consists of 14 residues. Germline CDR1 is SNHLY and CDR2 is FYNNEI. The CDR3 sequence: CASSEVDWQTEAFF.

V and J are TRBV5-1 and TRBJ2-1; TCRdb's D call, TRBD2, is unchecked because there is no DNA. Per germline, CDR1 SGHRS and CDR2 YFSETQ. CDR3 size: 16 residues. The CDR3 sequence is CASSRWTSGTYNEQFF.

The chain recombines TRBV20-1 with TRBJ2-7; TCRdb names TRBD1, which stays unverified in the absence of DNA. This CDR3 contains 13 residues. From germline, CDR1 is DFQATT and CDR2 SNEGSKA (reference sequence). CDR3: CSASDGGDYEQYF.

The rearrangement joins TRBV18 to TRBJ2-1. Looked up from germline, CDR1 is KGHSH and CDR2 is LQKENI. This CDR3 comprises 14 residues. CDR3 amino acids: CASSFRQVSNEQFF.

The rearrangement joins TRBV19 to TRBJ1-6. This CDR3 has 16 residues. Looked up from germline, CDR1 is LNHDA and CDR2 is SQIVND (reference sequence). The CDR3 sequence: CASSISGPGPMPPLHF. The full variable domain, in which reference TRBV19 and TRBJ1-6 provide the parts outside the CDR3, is DGGITQSPKYLFRKEGQNVTLSCEQNLNHDAMYWYRQDPGQGLRLIYYSQIVNDFQKGDIAEGYSVSREKKESFPLTVTSAQKNPTAFYLCASSISGPGPMPPLHFGNGTRLTVT.

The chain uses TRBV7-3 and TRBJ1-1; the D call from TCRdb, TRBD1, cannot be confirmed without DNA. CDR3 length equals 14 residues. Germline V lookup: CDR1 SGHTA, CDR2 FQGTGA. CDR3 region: CASSLTPGQGKAFF.

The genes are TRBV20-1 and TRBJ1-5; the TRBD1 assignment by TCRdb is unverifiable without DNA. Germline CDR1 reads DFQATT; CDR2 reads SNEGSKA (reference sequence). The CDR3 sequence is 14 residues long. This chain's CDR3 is CSAREGDRVQPQHF.

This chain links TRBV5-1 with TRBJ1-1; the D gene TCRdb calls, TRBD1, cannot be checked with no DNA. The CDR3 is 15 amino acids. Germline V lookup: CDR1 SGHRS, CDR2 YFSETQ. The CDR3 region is CASSSRTGDGTEAFF.